One sample yielded the 21 T cell receptor beta chains listed below, sequenced in a study of cytomegalovirus exposure and HLA in healthy donors. The primer mix had 60 Vbeta and 13 Jbeta primers. Some clones are missing from TCRdb's copy, which holds only in-frame ones; the method was immunoSEQ multiplex PCR. The table lists 130,000 or so clones, roughly 82% of them singletons. Sequences were obtained from PBMCs. The receptors shown here come from a man between 18 and 35 years old in good health and CMV-seropositive.

The chain employs TRBV7-9 and TRBJ2-4; 11 positions agree with TRBD2. Unmatched junction bases numbered 5, after V lost 1 base and J lost 9 bases. CDR1 and CDR2 (germline): SEHNR, FQNEAQ (reference sequence). The CDR3 has 15 amino acids. In DNA form, the CDR3 reads TGTGCCAGCAGCTTAGTACTAGCGGGAGAAGGCATTCAGTACTTC. Its translation: CASSLVLAGEGIQYF.

Remarks on this clone: Additional DNA sequences in this sample encode the identical CDR3. The rearrangement joins TRBV18 to TRBJ1-5; D not certain. V lost 2 bases to trimming and J lost 4 bases, with 6 bases between them. Germline V lookup: CDR1 KGHSH, CDR2 LQKENI. This CDR3 comprises 13 residues. The CDR3 sequence is CASSPGLNQPQHF. The DNA for the CDR3 is TGTGCCAGCTCACCAGGACTGAATCAGCCCCAGCATTTT. Variable domain in full (rest from reference TRBV18 and TRBJ1-5): NAGVMQNPRHLVRRRGQEARLRCSPMKGHSHVYWYRQLPEEGLKFMVYLQKENIIDESGMPKERFSAEFPKEGPSILRIQQVVRGDSAAYFCASSPGLNQPQHFGDGTRLSIL.

The V call is TRBV6-1, the J call TRBJ2-1, with D tentatively TRBD2 (6 bases). The CDR3 runs to 15 residues. Germline V lookup: CDR1 MNHNS, CDR2 SASEGT. Trimming stripped 7 bases from V and 9 bases from J, with 22 bases between. The CDR3 region has the DNA TGTGCCAGCACCTCCGGGGTGGGAGGAGAGGGTGAGCAGTTCTTC. Translation: CASTSGVGGEGEQFF.

V and J are TRBV6-5 and TRBJ2-1, with D possibly being TRBD2 (6 bases). From germline, CDR1 is MNHEY and CDR2 SVGAGI. Trimming took 5 bases from V and 3 from J, leaving 11 bases between them. This CDR3 has 14 amino acids. This chain's CDR3 is CASSGGYSYNEQFF. The CDR3 DNA sequence: TGTGCCAGCAGTGGGGGGTACAGCTACAATGAGCAGTTCTTC.

Only a few counts were recorded for this clone. V usage is TRBV28 and J usage is TRBJ2-5, with 7 bases that match TRBD1. This CDR3 spans 13 amino acids. The trim removed 6 bases at V and 9 bases at J, leaving 10 bases unmatched. Germline loops: CDR1 MDHEN, CDR2 SYDVKM. CDR3 sequence: CASSDRVGWAQYF. The CDR3 DNA is TGTGCCAGCAGCGACAGGGTGGGTTGGGCCCAGTACTTC.

The V gene is TRBV6-5, the J gene TRBJ1-1; 7 nucleotides match TRBD1. The V gene end was trimmed by 4 bases and the J gene end by 3 bases; junction bases not matched to a gene: 8. There are 15 residues in the CDR3. From germline, CDR1 is MNHEY and CDR2 SVGAGI. CDR3 sequence: CASSSATGTDTEAFF. In DNA, the CDR3 is TGTGCCAGCAGTTCCGCGACAGGGACGGACACTGAAGCTTTCTTT.

The chain combines TRBV6-6 with TRBJ2-7; D might be TRBD1 (5 bases). CDR3 size: 10 residues. Trimming removed 8 bases from V and 12 bases from J, with 14 bases in between. Germline-derived CDR1 and CDR2 are MNHNY and SVGAGI (reference sequence). DNA of the CDR3: TGTGCCAGCTGGGGCTACGTTGGGTACTTC. Its translation is CASWGYVGYF.

V is TRBV6-5 and J is TRBJ1-1; D unresolved. There are 11 residues in the CDR3. CDR1 MNHEY and CDR2 SVGAGI come from the germline V gene. Between the trimmed V and J ends, which lost 6 bases and 5 bases, there was a span of 7 bases. CDR3 DNA: TGTGCCAGCAGGCTAATGACTGAAGCTTTCTTT. Its translation is CASRLMTEAFF.

V gene TRBV7-6 combines with J gene TRBJ2-5; 8 positions agree with TRBD2. The CDR3 has 14 amino acids. With 8 bases clipped from V and 5 bases from J, the junction kept 10 bases outside the gene matches. The germline V gene has CDR1 SGHVS and CDR2 FNYEAQ. CDR3 amino acids: CASGPIAGSETQYF. The CDR3 region has the DNA TGTGCCAGCGGCCCGATAGCGGGAAGTGAGACCCAGTACTTC.

The chain is built from TRBV5-1 and TRBJ2-1; 9 bases are a match to TRBD1. The CDR3 covers 15 residues. Trimming cost V 3 bases and J 2 bases; bases outside gene matches: 3. Germline V CDR1 and CDR2: SGHRS, YFSETQ. This CDR3 is CASSWGQGPYNEQFF. CDR3 nucleotides: TGCGCCAGCAGCTGGGGACAGGGTCCCTACAATGAGCAGTTCTTC.

Of note for this clone: The sample carries other DNA sequences with the same CDR3. The chain is built from TRBV28 and TRBJ2-7; 7 positions agree with TRBD1. The V and J ends lost 6 bases and 3 bases, in that order; junction bases with no gene match: 5. Germline loops: CDR1 MDHEN, CDR2 SYDVKM. This CDR3 has 13 amino acids. CDR3 loop: CASSRPGGYEQYF. The CDR3 DNA reads as TGTGCCAGCAGCCGACCAGGGGGCTACGAGCAGTACTTC.

The J gene is TRBJ2-1, the V gene TRBV27, with 13 bases matching TRBD2. Unmatched junction bases numbered 4, after V lost 5 bases and J lost 6 bases. From germline, CDR1 is MNHEY and CDR2 SMNVEV (reference sequence). The CDR3 loop spans 15 amino acids. In DNA form, the CDR3 reads TGTGCCAGCAGTCCGGGGACTAGCGGGGCCAATGAGCAGTTCTTC. This gives the protein CASSPGTSGANEQFF.

The chain is built from TRBV5-1 and TRBJ1-2; 7 nucleotides match TRBD1. The CDR3 extends over 15 amino acids. The V gene end was trimmed by 5 bases and the J gene end by 0 bases; junction bases not matched to a gene: 7. Per germline, CDR1 SGHRS and CDR2 YFSETQ. CDR3 nucleotides: TGCGCCAGCAGTGGGGGCACAGGGGCTAACTATGGCTACACCTTC. Protein: CASSGGTGANYGYTF.

This rearrangement joins TRBV6-1 to TRBJ1-5, with D unclear. Germline V gene sequence: CDR1 MNHNS, CDR2 SASEGT. The V gene lost 1 base and the J gene lost 2 bases, with 24 bases spanning the gap. The CDR3 consists of 20 residues. The CDR3 loop reads CASSEEWGPSSGRGNQPQHF. Written as DNA, the CDR3 is TGTGCCAGCAGTGAAGAATGGGGTCCGAGCAGCGGTAGGGGCAATCAGCCCCAGCATTTT.

J is TRBJ1-1 and V is TRBV27, with D perhaps matching TRBD1 (5 bases). Trimming left V 0 bases short and J 3 bases short, with 14 bases between. Germline CDR1 MNHEY, CDR2 SMNVEV (reference sequence). There are 16 residues in the CDR3. The CDR3 loop reads CASSLSWGLGHTEAFF. The CDR3 coding sequence is TGTGCCAGCAGTTTATCGTGGGGACTCGGGCACACTGAAGCTTTCTTT.

This chain uses TRBV11-2 with TRBJ2-7; D gene unclear. V was shortened by 7 bases and J by 4 bases, with 14 bases between the two germline ends. Germline values: CDR1 SGHAT, CDR2 FQNNGV. The CDR3 loop spans 13 amino acids. The CDR3 DNA reads TGTGCCAGCACCTCCGGGTTCCTTTACGAGCAGTACTTC. Translated, it gives CASTSGFLYEQYF.

The V call is TRBV4-1, the J call TRBJ2-5, with D possibly matching TRBD2 (6 bases). V was cut by 4 bases and J by 5 bases, with 14 bases left in between. CDR1 is MGHRA and CDR2 is YSYEKL in the germline V gene. The CDR3 loop spans 14 amino acids. Here the CDR3 reads CASSPQQEGETQYF. DNA of the CDR3: TGCGCCAGCAGCCCGCAACAGGAGGGGGAGACCCAGTACTTC.

This chain uses TRBV29-1 with TRBJ1-1; no clear D gene. This CDR3 region has 12 residues. Trimming left V 5 bases short and J 1 base short, with 8 bases between. Looked up from germline, CDR1 is SQVTM and CDR2 is ANQGSEA. The CDR3 DNA follows: TGCAGCGTTTCTTCTACGAACACTGAAGCTTTCTTT. It codes for CSVSSTNTEAFF.

The J gene is TRBJ2-7, the V gene TRBV27; 9 nucleotides match TRBD1. Germline V lookup: CDR1 MNHEY, CDR2 SMNVEV (reference sequence). The CDR3 length is 16 residues. Unmatched junction bases numbered 11, after V lost 5 bases and J lost 3 bases. The CDR3 DNA sequence: TGTGCCAGCAGTCCCCAATCCCCGGGACAGGGCTACGAGCAGTACTTC. This translates into CASSPQSPGQGYEQYF.

The chain combines TRBV7-9 with TRBJ2-7; 7 nucleotides align to TRBD1. The CDR3 is 13 residues long. With V trimmed by 5 bases and J by 2 bases, 3 bases remained unmatched. Germline CDR1 SEHNR, CDR2 FQNEAQ (reference sequence). The CDR3 protein is CASSRDRAYEQYF. The CDR3 DNA reads TGTGCCAGCAGCCGAGACAGGGCCTACGAGCAGTACTTC. Full variable domain (rest looked up from reference TRBV7-9 and TRBJ2-7): DTGVSQNPRHKITKRGQNVTFRCDPISEHNRLYWYRQTLGQGPEFLTYFQNEAQLEKSRLLSDRFSAERPKGSFSTLEIQRTEQGDSAMYLCASSRDRAYEQYFGPGTRLTVT.

The chain uses TRBV4-1 and TRBJ2-3; D gene unclear. Germline CDR1 MGHRA, CDR2 YSYEKL. With 6 bases removed from V and 2 bases from J, the gap between germline ends came to 9 bases. The CDR3 contains 13 residues. This chain's CDR3 is CASSLLITDTQYF. CDR3 DNA: TGCGCCAGCAGTCTCCTTATCACAGATACGCAGTATTTT.